This TCR beta chain was recovered during a study of vaccination effects on CD4 cells after COVID-19. About the study: Post-vaccine specimens arrived a median 72 days past the second dose.

The method was immunoSEQ multiplex PCR; TCRdb's version includes in-frame clones alone and lacks a portion of them. The table shows roughly 71,000 clones, with under 85% occurring only once. Antigen-specific CD4+ T cells were expanded with viral peptide pools in the ViraFEST assay before sequencing. Once cultured for 10 to 11 days, the cells underwent separation to obtain CD4+ T cells. Each participant received a vaccine that was either BNT162b2 or mRNA-1273, given as two doses. Each well held some 2.2 million PBMC cultured with roughly 9.7 ug/ml peptides and around 11 IU/ml IL-2. Cultures received IL-2 medium that replaced half the medium on days 3 and 7. The CDR3 spans 14 residues. The V gene end was trimmed by 9 bases and the J gene end by 6 bases; junction bases not matched to a gene: 14. From germline, CDR1 is MNHEY and CDR2 SVGAGI. As regards this clone: Its antigen is as yet unknown.

The sample in question was CD4+ T cells from PBMCs cultured with HCoV-OC43 spike peptides, obtained after COVID-19 vaccination. Documented subset: HCoV-OC43 spike overlapping peptide pool stimulation. This receptor was taken from a human donor who received a COVID-19 vaccine. The rearrangement joins TRBV6-5 to TRBJ2-7, with 7 nucleotides matching TRBD1. The chain's CDR3 is CASTTGPGLGEQYV. In DNA form, the CDR3 reads TGTGCCAGTACGACAGGGCCGGGTCTGGGCGAGCAGTACGTC.